This TCR beta chain was recorded in a study of blood T cell repertoires in COVID-19. Study summary: Acute and convalescent COVID-19 specimens originated in the United States, Italy and Spain. PBMCs, B-cell-depleted T cells, or T cells were the source of the cDNA or gDNA that made up the material.

CDR3 length: 15 residues. Unmatched junction bases numbered 5, after V lost 2 bases and J lost 4 bases. The germline V gene encodes CDR1 LGHNA and CDR2 YNFKEQ. The participants were between roughly 18 and 89 years old and came from fewer than 25 US areas. What the recovered Cohort 3 donors had was two negative PCRs, clearance, or symptom resolution. This clone has just a few counts. Sequencing used immunoSEQ multiplex PCR; TCRdb keeps in-frame clones, though not all of them. This sample has over 200,000 clones; approximately 80% occur once, and the top ten carry roughly 15%. The V and J genes are TRBV4-2 and TRBJ2-1; 7 positions match TRBD2. The sequence was collected from a middle-aged man who had recovered from COVID-19. The sample consisted of PBMCs or T cells enriched from blood (not recorded which). The CDR3 here is CASSQLAEGYNEQFF. In nucleotides, the CDR3 is TGTGCCAGCAGCCAACTAGCGGAGGGGTACAATGAGCAGTTCTTC.